Below, 18 T cell receptor beta chains from the same sample are listed, as sequenced in a study of T cell repertoires in cytomegalovirus infection (dated by TCRdb to between 2018 and 2021). The treatment or condition tag for this specimen amounts to: in vitro stimulation with specific CMV peptide epitopes to enrich CMV-specific T cells. Their antigens are not known. Sequencing instrument: Illumina HiSeq 1500. TCRdb trimmed the raw reads at Q25, called clones with MiXCR and kept productive beta chains. A single entry per CDR3 protein holds the most common genes and DNA from its merged rows. Across this sample there are about 900,000 distinct CDR3 sequences, with roughly a third seen only once. The ten biggest clones cover roughly 12% of the sample. This sample comprised cultured CD8+ T cells from PBMCs, obtained from culture after CMV antigen stimulation. Every receptor here comes from a human donor in good health (CMV status not recorded). Some clones in this sample may be carry-over from other donors' samples.

The chain is built from TRBV28 and TRBJ2-7, with D possibly matching TRBD2 (7 bases). The CDR3 consists of 15 residues. The germline CDR1 and CDR2 sequences are MDHEN and SYDVKM. Trimming took 7 bases from V and 0 from J, leaving 16 bases between them. CDR3 nucleotide sequence: TGTGCCAGCACCCCCGGCGGGGGCCTCTCCTACGAGCAGTACGTC. This encodes CASTPGGGLSYEQYV.

This clonotype occurred a few times. The gene calls are TRBV12-3 or TRBV12-4 and TRBJ1-5; unclear D gene. The CDR3 totals 14 residues. V lost 8 bases and J 6 bases, leaving 17 bases between the germline ends. The DNA of the CDR3 is TGTGCCAGCTCTCCCTTGACTTGGGGTCAGCCCCAGCATTTT. This sequence encodes CASSPLTWGQPQHF.

This clonotype has a handful of counts. The V gene is TRBV7-6, the J gene TRBJ2-7, with 8 bases lining up with TRBD1. From germline, CDR1 is SGHVS and CDR2 FNYEAQ. Trimming removed 1 base from V and 5 bases from J; junction bases left unmatched: 10. The CDR3 has 16 residues. The CDR3 nucleotides are TGTGCCAGCAGCTTAGGGTTGAGACAGGGGCTTGACGAGCAGTACTTC. Residues: CASSLGLRQGLDEQYF.

The chain couples TRBV7-9 to TRBJ2-5; D is perhaps TRBD1 or TRBD2 (6 bases each). CDR1 and CDR2 from the germline V gene are SEHNR and FQNEAQ (reference sequence). The CDR3 covers 16 residues. With 5 bases removed from V and 4 bases from J, the gap between germline ends came to 20 bases. The CDR3 nucleotides read TGTGCCAGCAGCCAGGGGACTTGGGGGACCTCAGAGACCCAGTACTTC. Protein sequence: CASSQGTWGTSETQYF.

The chain is built from TRBV19 and TRBJ2-1; 11 bases are a match to TRBD2. CDR3 length equals 15 residues. CDR1 is LNHDA, CDR2 SQIVND, per germline (reference sequence). V lost 6 bases, J lost 0 bases, and 1 base stayed unmatched. The CDR3, as DNA: TGTGCCAGTAGGACTAGCGGGAACTCCTACAATGAGCAGTTCTTC. Translating gives CASRTSGNSYNEQFF.

Comments on this clonotype: One end of the junction is discordant with germline, which a read error may explain. The gene calls are TRBV7-6 and TRBJ2-5; a possible D gene is TRBD1 (6 bases). Germline V gene lookup returns CDR1 SGHVS and CDR2 FNYEAQ. The CDR3 sequence is 16 residues long. DNA of the CDR3: TGTGCCAGCAGCCCTCTCCTTGAGGGGGTTGTAGAGACCCGGTACTTC. It specifies CASSPLLEGVVETRYF.

This clonotype appeared once. This chain uses TRBV4-1 with TRBJ1-2, with TRBD1 matching over 9 bases. The CDR3 is made up of 13 amino acids. V trimming: 0 bases; J trimming: 13 bases; junction bases outside the gene matches: 6. In germline, CDR1 is MGHRA, CDR2 YSYEKL. In DNA, the CDR3 is TGCGCCAGCAGCCAAGAGTCCGGGACAGGGACCACCTTC. Residues: CASSQESGTGTTF.

The chain recombines TRBV6-5 with TRBJ2-2; no clear D gene. The CDR3 sequence is 15 residues long. Germline V gives CDR1 MNHEY, CDR2 SVGAGI. V lost 2 bases, J lost 1 base, and 8 bases lay in between. The CDR3 nucleotides read TGTGCCAGCAGTTACCGGATGGAGAACACCGGGGAGCTGTTTTTT. This translates into CASSYRMENTGELFF.

This clonotype occurred many times. The chain recombines TRBV7-9 with TRBJ2-1, with a tentative D call TRBD2 (5 bases). The germline V and J ends were trimmed by 3 bases and 4 bases, with 19 bases remaining between them. The CDR3 spans 17 residues. The germline V gene encodes CDR1 SEHNR and CDR2 FQNEAQ (reference sequence). The CDR3 DNA sequence: TGTGCCAGCAGCTTCCCTAGCCCACTGCCTCTATACAATGAGCAGTTCTTC. Protein sequence: CASSFPSPLPLYNEQFF. The full variable domain, completed using reference TRBV7-9 and TRBJ2-1, is DTGVSQNPRHKITKRGQNVTFRCDPISEHNRLYWYRQTLGQGPEFLTYFQNEAQLEKSRLLSDRFSAERPKGSFSTLEIQRTEQGDSAMYLCASSFPSPLPLYNEQFFGPGTRLTVL.

Points on this clonotype: Its ends do not fully match the called genes, so a read error is possible. V is TRBV20-1 and J is TRBJ1-2; 7 bases align to TRBD1. The CDR3 runs 13 residues. CDR1 and CDR2 (germline): DFQATT, SNEGSKA (reference sequence). The CDR3 coding sequence is TGCAGTGCCAGAGACAGGGAGTCCTATGGCTACACCTTC. Translated, it gives CSARDRESYGYTF.

The V gene is TRBV14, the J gene TRBJ1-1; unclear D gene. The V gene lost 1 base and the J gene lost 11 bases, with 17 bases spanning the gap. CDR1 and CDR2 from the germline V gene are SGHDN and FVKESK. CDR3 length: 14 residues. As DNA, the CDR3 is TGTGCCAGCAGCCAAGGGACCTACCTTGACCGGGCTTTCTTT. It translates to CASSQGTYLDRAFF.

In this sample, this clonotype turned up a few times. J is TRBJ1-1 and V is TRBV6-2 or TRBV6-3; D gene uncertain. V lost 7 bases and J 3 bases, leaving 15 bases between the germline ends. CDR1 is MNHEY, CDR2 SVGEGT, per germline. CDR3 length: 14 residues. The CDR3 loop is CASTRTPTYTEAFF. The CDR3 nucleotides are TGTGCCAGCACCCGCACTCCCACGTACACTGAAGCTTTCTTT.

About this clonotype: A much larger clone is a single base away; this may be a read error. This chain connects TRBV7-6 to TRBJ2-3, with a weak D call TRBD1 (6 bases). V was pared by 5 bases and J by 4 bases, with 16 bases between. The CDR3 length is 15 residues. Per the germline V gene, CDR1 is SGHVS and CDR2 is FNYEAQ. CDR3 loop: CASSADRRYADTQYF. The DNA for the CDR3 is TGTGCCAGCAGCGCAGACAGGCGGTACGCAGATACGCAGTATTTT.

This clonotype was recorded a few times. J is TRBJ1-2 and V is TRBV12-3 or TRBV12-4, with 7 bases identical to TRBD1. The J segment lost 6 bases and the V segment lost 7 bases, leaving 8 bases of the junction unmatched. The CDR3 runs 13 residues. The CDR3 DNA follows: TGTGCCAGCATCCAAGGGGGCCGAGATGGCTACACCTTC. Protein: CASIQGGRDGYTF.

The V call is TRBV19, the J call TRBJ2-2; D is perhaps TRBD1 (5 bases). Germline V gene lookup returns CDR1 LNHDA and CDR2 SQIVND (reference sequence). V lost 5 bases and J 1 base, leaving 14 bases between the germline ends. The CDR3 covers 16 residues. CDR3 sequence: CASSWQARGNTGELFF. CDR3 sequence (DNA): TGTGCCAGTAGTTGGCAGGCAAGGGGGAACACCGGGGAGCTGTTTTTT.

This clonotype showed up many times. The chain combines TRBV7-9 with TRBJ1-5; D unresolved. The germline V gene encodes CDR1 SEHNR and CDR2 FQNEAQ (reference sequence). The CDR3 covers 15 residues. Trimming shortened V by 0 bases and J by 2 bases, and 8 bases separated the two germline ends. This CDR3 is CASSLALEGNQPQHF. CDR3 nucleotide sequence: TGTGCCAGCAGCTTAGCCTTAGAGGGCAATCAGCCCCAGCATTTT.

This clonotype was picked up a small number of times. The CDR3 reads CASSWDSFTGELFF. In nucleotides, the CDR3 is TGTGCCAGCAGCTGGGACAGCTTTACCGGGGAGCTGTTTTTT. J is TRBJ2-2 and V is TRBV7-9; 7 positions match TRBD1. Trimming took 4 bases from V and 5 from J; bases not matched to a gene: 4. In germline, CDR1 is SEHNR, CDR2 FQNEAQ (reference sequence). The CDR3 covers 14 residues.

This clonotype was seen repeatedly, ten times or more. The rearrangement uses TRBV7-8 and TRBJ2-1; 12 bases are a match to TRBD1. This CDR3 is built from 15 residues. Germline CDR1 and CDR2: SGHVS and FQNEAQ. Trimming cost V 3 bases and J 9 bases; bases outside gene matches: 6. The CDR3 region has the DNA TGTGCCAGCAGCTTTGGGACAGGGGGCCCCCGTGAGCAGTTCTTC. Its protein is CASSFGTGGPREQFF.